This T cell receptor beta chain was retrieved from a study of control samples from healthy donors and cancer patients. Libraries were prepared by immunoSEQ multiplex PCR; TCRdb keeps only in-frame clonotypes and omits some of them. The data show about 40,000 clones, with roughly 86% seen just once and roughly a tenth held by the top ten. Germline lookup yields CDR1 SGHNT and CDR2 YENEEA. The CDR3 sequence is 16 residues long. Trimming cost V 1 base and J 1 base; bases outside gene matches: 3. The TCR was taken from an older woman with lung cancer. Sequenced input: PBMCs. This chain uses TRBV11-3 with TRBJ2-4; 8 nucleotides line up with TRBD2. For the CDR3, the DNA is TGTGCCAGCAGCTTAGGAAAGCGGGAGGCCAAAAACATTCAGTACTTC. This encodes CASSLGKREAKNIQYF.